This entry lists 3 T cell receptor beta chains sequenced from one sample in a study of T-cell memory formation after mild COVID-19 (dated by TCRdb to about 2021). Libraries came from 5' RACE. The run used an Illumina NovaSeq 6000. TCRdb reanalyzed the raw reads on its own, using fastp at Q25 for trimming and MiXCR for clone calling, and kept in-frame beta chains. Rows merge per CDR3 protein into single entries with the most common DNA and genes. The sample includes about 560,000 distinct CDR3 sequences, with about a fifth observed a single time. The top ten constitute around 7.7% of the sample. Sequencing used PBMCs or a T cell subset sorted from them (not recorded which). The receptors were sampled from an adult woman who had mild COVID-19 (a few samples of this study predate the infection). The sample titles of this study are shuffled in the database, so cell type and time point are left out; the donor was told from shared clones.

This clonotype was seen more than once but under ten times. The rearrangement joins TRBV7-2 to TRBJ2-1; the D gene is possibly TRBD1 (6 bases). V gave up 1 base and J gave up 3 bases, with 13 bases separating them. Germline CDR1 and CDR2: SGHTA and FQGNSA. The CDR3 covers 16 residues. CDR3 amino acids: CASSLVVRGLYNEQFF. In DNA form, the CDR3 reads TGTGCCAGCAGCTTAGTAGTCAGGGGCCTCTACAATGAGCAGTTCTTC.

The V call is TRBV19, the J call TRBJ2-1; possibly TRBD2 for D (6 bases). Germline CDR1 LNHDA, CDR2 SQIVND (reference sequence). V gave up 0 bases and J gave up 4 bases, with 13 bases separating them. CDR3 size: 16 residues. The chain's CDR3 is CASSIDFKRAYNEQFF. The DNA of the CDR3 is TGTGCCAGTAGTATAGATTTCAAGCGGGCTTACAATGAGCAGTTCTTC.

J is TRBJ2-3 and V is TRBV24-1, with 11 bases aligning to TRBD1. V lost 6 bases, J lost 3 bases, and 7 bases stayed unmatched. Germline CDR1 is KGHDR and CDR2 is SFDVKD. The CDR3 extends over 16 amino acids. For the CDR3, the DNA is TGTGCCACCAGTCCAGGACAGGGGGCCAGGACAGATACGCAGTATTTT. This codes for CATSPGQGARTDTQYF.